Shown below are 21 T cell receptor beta chains from a single sample sequenced in a study of OX40 agonist ivuxolimab in advanced cancers. The table came from immunoSEQ multiplex PCR; TCRdb's copy has only in-frame clones and leaves some out. The data show 100,000 to 130,000 clones, 75% to 95% seen once. Sequenced material: CD4+ or CD8+ T cells sorted from blood, taken in a trial of the OX40 agonist ivuxolimab. The receptors were sampled from an adult with an advanced solid tumor such as melanoma, head and neck, liver or kidney cancer.

CDR3 bases: TGTGCCAGCAGCGTCAACACCGGGACAGGGGGCCGTGGCTACACCTTC. Its translation: CASSVNTGTGGRGYTF. The chain carries TRBV9 and TRBJ1-2, with 12 bases identical to TRBD1. The CDR3 is 16 amino acids. Trimming removed 2 bases from V and 7 bases from J; junction bases left unmatched: 9. The V gene's germline CDR1 is SGDLS and CDR2 YYNGEE.

The chain couples TRBV6-5 to TRBJ2-5, with no clear D. With 4 bases removed from V and 2 bases from J, the gap between germline ends came to 14 bases. The CDR3 length is 15 residues. CDR1 is MNHEY and CDR2 is SVGAGI in the germline V gene. The CDR3 region is CASSSTRQWQETQYF. The CDR3 bases are TGTGCCAGCAGTTCTACTCGACAATGGCAAGAGACCCAGTACTTC.

The V gene is TRBV7-4, the J gene TRBJ1-2; TRBD1 is a possible D gene (5 bases). Germline CDR1 and CDR2: SGHVT and SQSDAQ. This CDR3 region has 14 residues. With 1 base removed from V and 4 bases from J, the gap between germline ends came to 10 bases. The CDR3 DNA sequence: TGTGCCAGCAGCTTAGGGCAGGGTAGCTATGGCTACACCTTC. It encodes CASSLGQGSYGYTF.

The chain uses TRBV2 and TRBJ2-7; no clear D. Germline V gives CDR1 SNHLY, CDR2 FYNNEI. The V end lost 6 bases, the J end lost 3 bases, and 9 bases lay between the germline ends. This CDR3 spans 12 amino acids. CDR3 protein: CASRQTVYEQYF. CDR3 bases: TGTGCCAGCAGGCAGACGGTCTACGAGCAGTACTTC.

The J gene is TRBJ2-1, the V gene TRBV7-9, with a possible D match to TRBD2 (5 bases). Germline V gene data show CDR1 as SEHNR and CDR2 as FQNEAQ (reference sequence). The CDR3 totals 14 residues. V shed 2 bases and J shed 9 bases, with 14 bases lying between them. The CDR3 DNA is TGTGCCAGCAGCTTAACCGTTCTAGCCGGTGAGCAGTTCTTC. Its protein product is CASSLTVLAGEQFF.

In the case of this clone: Other DNA sequences in the sample encode the same CDR3. The chain couples TRBV11-2 to TRBJ2-1; D is perhaps TRBD1 (6 bases). The CDR3 sequence is 14 residues long. Trimming left V 3 bases short and J 4 bases short, with 10 bases between. Per the germline V gene, CDR1 is SGHAT and CDR2 is FQNNGV. Here the CDR3 reads CASSLTGAYNEQFF. The DNA of the CDR3 is TGTGCCAGCAGCTTGACAGGAGCATACAATGAGCAGTTCTTC.

The chain has TRBV19 and TRBJ2-1, with TRBD1 matching 8 bases. V trimming: 6 bases; J trimming: 3 bases; junction bases outside the gene matches: 10. The CDR3 has 16 amino acids. From germline, CDR1 is LNHDA and CDR2 SQIVND (reference sequence). The CDR3 DNA is TGTGCCAGTAGAACAGACAGGGGCGCTAACTACAATGAGCAGTTCTTC. Translated: CASRTDRGANYNEQFF.

This clone was recorded only once. The chain is built from TRBV4-2 and TRBJ1-1; no clear D. The CDR3 is 15 amino acids. V lost 0 bases, J lost 3 bases, and 11 bases lay in between. The germline gives CDR1 LGHNA, CDR2 YNFKEQ. Here the CDR3 reads CASSQDVGGHTEAFF. The CDR3 DNA follows: TGTGCCAGCAGCCAAGATGTAGGAGGCCACACTGAAGCTTTCTTT.

CDR3 amino acids: CSVAPAGGNTEAFF. CDR3 sequence (DNA): TGCAGCGTTGCCCCGGCGGGGGGGAACACTGAAGCTTTCTTT. This rearrangement joins TRBV29-1 to TRBJ1-1; D might be TRBD1 (5 bases). This CDR3 has 14 residues. The ends were cut back, 4 bases at V and 1 base at J, with 13 bases in the middle. Germline values: CDR1 SQVTM, CDR2 ANQGSEA.

The chain carries TRBV5-1 and TRBJ2-4, with 8 bases matching TRBD2. Germline V gene sequence: CDR1 SGHRS, CDR2 YFSETQ. V shed 0 bases, J shed 8 bases, and the junction held 13 bases outside the gene matches. This CDR3 is 17 amino acids long. CDR3: CASSLVGTRDSAYIQYF. As DNA, the CDR3 is TGCGCCAGCAGCTTGGTCGGGACTAGGGATTCAGCGTACATTCAGTACTTC.

The chain joins TRBV19 to TRBJ2-7; 15 bases fit TRBD2. CDR3 length: 16 residues. The trim removed 5 bases at V and 4 bases at J, leaving 6 bases unmatched. Germline loops: CDR1 LNHDA, CDR2 SQIVND (reference sequence). CDR3 in amino acids: CASSPGTSGRIYEQYF. The CDR3 DNA is TGTGCCAGTAGTCCCGGGACTAGCGGGAGGATATACGAGCAGTACTTC. Together with reference TRBV19 and TRBJ2-7, the CDR3 gives the full variable domain: DGGITQSPKYLFRKEGQNVTLSCEQNLNHDAMYWYRQDPGQGLRLIYYSQIVNDFQKGDIAEGYSVSREKKESFPLTVTSAQKNPTAFYLCASSPGTSGRIYEQYFGPGTRLTVT.

The chain uses TRBV5-5 and TRBJ2-2, with 11 bases matching TRBD2. The trim removed 4 bases at V and 2 bases at J, leaving 16 bases unmatched. This CDR3 is 20 amino acids long. CDR1 SGHKS and CDR2 YYEKEE come from the germline V gene (reference sequence). CDR3 DNA sequence: TGTGCCAGCAGCGCCGAGGGCCTAGCGGGAGGTCGCACCAACACCGGGGAGCTGTTTTTT. As protein: CASSAEGLAGGRTNTGELFF. Drawing the rest from reference TRBV5-5 and TRBJ2-2, the complete variable domain is DAGVTQSPTHLIKTRGQQVTLRCSPISGHKSVSWYQQVLGQGPQFIFQYYEKEERGRGNFPDRFSARQFPNYSSELNVNALLLGDSALYLCASSAEGLAGGRTNTGELFFGEGSRLTVL.

J is TRBJ1-2 and V is TRBV7-2; TRBD1 is a possible D gene (5 bases). Germline V CDR1 and CDR2: SGHTA, FQGNSA. The V and J ends lost 1 base and 5 bases respectively, with 8 bases between them. CDR3 size: 13 residues. The CDR3 reads CASSLGGGYGYTF. In DNA form, the CDR3 reads TGTGCCAGCAGCTTAGGTGGGGGTTATGGCTACACCTTC.

A single count supports this clone. The V and J genes are TRBV6-5 and TRBJ1-1; unclear D gene. The CDR3 extends over 12 amino acids. With 4 bases removed from V and 4 bases from J, the gap between germline ends came to 7 bases. Germline V gene data show CDR1 as MNHEY and CDR2 as SVGAGI. The CDR3 loop is CASSSGSTEAFF. The CDR3 bases are TGTGCCAGCAGTTCTGGGAGCACTGAAGCTTTCTTT.

The chain uses TRBV10-3 and TRBJ2-7; TRBD1 might be the D (6 bases). V shed 5 bases and J shed 3 bases, with 14 bases lying between them. Germline loops: CDR1 ENHRY, CDR2 SYGVKD. CDR3 length: 14 residues. The CDR3 reads CAISSSTGNYEQYF. The CDR3 DNA follows: TGTGCCATCAGTTCCTCGACAGGCAACTACGAGCAGTACTTC.

This clone was counted between two and nine times. The chain employs TRBV18 and TRBJ1-5, with D perhaps TRBD1 (5 bases). This CDR3 region has 14 residues. V was trimmed by 3 bases and J by 1 base, leaving 7 bases between them. Germline CDR1 KGHSH, CDR2 LQKENI. The CDR3 DNA reads TGTGCCAGCTCACCCCCAGGGAGCAATCAGCCCCAGCATTTT. It codes for CASSPPGSNQPQHF.

The chain couples TRBV28 to TRBJ2-7; 9 nucleotides agree with TRBD1. Trimming at V came to 6 bases and at J to 6 bases, leaving 12 bases not matched to a gene. The CDR3 totals 15 residues. The germline gives CDR1 MDHEN, CDR2 SYDVKM. The chain's CDR3 is CASSASGTGTSEQYF. The CDR3 DNA reads TGTGCCAGCAGCGCTTCCGGGACAGGGACGTCCGAGCAGTACTTC.

V and J are TRBV9 and TRBJ2-7, with a possible D match to TRBD2 (6 bases). This CDR3 contains 15 residues. In germline, CDR1 is SGDLS, CDR2 YYNGEE. Trimming removed 0 bases from V and 5 bases from J, with 15 bases in between. This CDR3 is CASSVAGGPSNEQYF. DNA for the CDR3: TGTGCCAGCAGCGTAGCAGGAGGGCCCTCAAACGAGCAGTACTTC.

The chain employs TRBV10-1 and TRBJ2-7, with 7 bases matching TRBD1. The CDR3 contains 12 residues. Germline CDR1 is WNHNN and CDR2 is SYGVQD (reference sequence). J lost 6 bases, V lost 5 bases, and 4 bases had no gene match. CDR3 sequence (DNA): TGCGCCAGCAGTCGACAGGGCGGCGAGCAGTACTTC. Encoded protein: CASSRQGGEQYF.

This clone showed up just a few times. The genes are TRBV21-1 and TRBJ2-1; the table's D call, TRBD2, has no DNA check behind it. TRBV21-1 is annotated as a pseudogene. This CDR3 contains 21 residues. The DNA for the CDR3 is TGTGCCAGCAGCAAAGCAAGGGGGAGGCTAGCGGGAGGTAGCTGCTACAATGAGCAGTTCTTC. Protein sequence: CASSKARGRLAGGSCYNEQFF.

This rearrangement joins TRBV6-4 to TRBJ1-2; the D gene is possibly TRBD1 (5 bases). Germline CDR1 MRHNA, CDR2 SNTAGT. V was cut by 3 bases and J by 0 bases, with 11 bases left in between. The CDR3 runs 15 residues. CDR3 region: CASSENPGSNYGYTF. For the CDR3, the DNA is TGTGCCAGCAGTGAAAATCCAGGGTCTAACTATGGCTACACCTTC.